This passage covers 9 T cell receptor beta chains from one sample sequenced in a study of T cells after posttransplantation cyclophosphamide. Profiling relied on immunoSEQ multiplex PCR, and the TCRdb table lists in-frame clones only, not all of them. The sample records about 16,000 clones, 94% being singletons. Cells defined as naive were viable CD3+CD4+ or CD3+CD8+ and CCR7+CD45RA+CD45RO-CD95-CD27+CD28+. What was sequenced was naive CD4+ T cells sorted from blood. All receptors come from a woman between 45 and 60 years old in good health and a related stem cell transplant donor.

The rearrangement links TRBV19 to TRBJ2-7, with TRBD1 matching 7 bases. The CDR3 runs 14 residues. CDR1 is LNHDA, CDR2 SQIVND, per germline (reference sequence). Unmatched junction bases numbered 7, after V lost 4 bases and J lost 4 bases. The CDR3 nucleotides are TGTGCCAGTAGTACCCGGGACAGACAGTACGAGCAGTACTTC. This encodes CASSTRDRQYEQYF.

The J gene is TRBJ2-7, the V gene TRBV6-4; a possible D gene is TRBD2 (5 bases). The CDR3 covers 16 residues. Trimming removed 4 bases from V and 0 bases from J, with 16 bases in between. From germline, CDR1 is MRHNA and CDR2 SNTAGT. CDR3 in DNA: TGTGCCAGCAGTGGGCCTAGGATGGGGAGCTCCTACGAGCAGTACTTC. Residues: CASSGPRMGSSYEQYF.

The J gene is TRBJ1-1, the V gene TRBV5-1; the match to TRBD1 covers 7 bases. The V and J ends lost 2 bases and 6 bases, in that order; junction bases with no gene match: 4. CDR1 and CDR2 (germline): SGHRS, YFSETQ. The CDR3 is 13 amino acids. CDR3 in amino acids: CASSLTGEPEAFF. Here the CDR3 DNA reads TGCGCCAGCAGCTTAACAGGGGAGCCTGAAGCTTTCTTT.

The chain uses TRBV7-3 and TRBJ2-2; possible D gene TRBD1, 6 bases. The CDR3 extends over 13 amino acids. V lost 8 bases, J lost 0 bases, and 7 bases lay in between. The germline gives CDR1 SGHTA, CDR2 FQGTGA. The CDR3 protein is CASRTANTGELFF. CDR3 DNA: TGTGCCAGCCGGACAGCGAACACCGGGGAGCTGTTTTTT.

This chain connects TRBV10-3 to TRBJ1-5, with no clear D. CDR3 length: 15 residues. Germline V lookup: CDR1 ENHRY, CDR2 SYGVKD. The V end was cut by 0 bases, the J end by 7 bases, with 13 bases between. The CDR3 bases are TGTGCCATCAGTGAGTCGGCTGGCAGTACCCAGCCCCAGCATTTT. Translating gives CAISESAGSTQPQHF.

The chain recombines TRBV11-2 with TRBJ2-3; 11 bases agree with TRBD2. Germline V CDR1 and CDR2: SGHAT, FQNNGV. The CDR3 extends over 16 amino acids. Trimming at V came to 4 bases and at J to 4 bases, leaving 7 bases not matched to a gene. CDR3 region: CASSWTLAGGADTQYF. The CDR3 nucleotides are TGTGCCAGCAGCTGGACCCTAGCGGGAGGCGCAGATACGCAGTATTTT. Full variable domain (outside the CDR3, taken from reference TRBV11-2 and TRBJ2-3): EAGVAQSPRYKIIEKRQSVAFWCNPISGHATLYWYQQILGQGPKLLIQFQNNGVVDDSQLPKDRFSAERLKGVDSTLKIQPAKLEDSAVYLCASSWTLAGGADTQYFGPGTRLTVL.

This clone was recorded only once. The chain recombines TRBV5-6 with TRBJ1-2; D possibly corresponds to TRBD1 (5 bases). Germline V gives CDR1 SGHDT, CDR2 YYEEEE. This CDR3 is built from 14 residues. V was trimmed by 0 bases and J by 2 bases, leaving 8 bases between them. CDR3 bases: TGTGCCAGCAGCTTGGTGGGGCAGAACTATGGCTACACCTTC. The encoded protein is CASSLVGQNYGYTF.

This clone occurred a few times. The CDR3 spells CASSSGVSSPLSQPQHF. The CDR3 DNA follows: TGTGCCAGTAGTAGCGGGGTCTCCAGTCCCCTAAGTCAGCCCCAGCATTTT. V usage is TRBV19 and J usage is TRBJ1-5; D unresolved. The germline V and J ends were trimmed by 4 bases and 6 bases, with 22 bases remaining between them. Germline V gene sequence: CDR1 LNHDA, CDR2 SQIVND (reference sequence). This CDR3 has 17 amino acids.

V and J are TRBV5-6 and TRBJ1-4, with no clear D. This CDR3 region has 14 residues. From germline, CDR1 is SGHDT and CDR2 YYEEEE. Trimming pared 2 bases from V and 8 bases from J, leaving 13 bases between. Here the CDR3 reads CASSFYGVSEKLFF. The CDR3 nucleotides are TGTGCCAGCAGCTTTTACGGGGTTAGCGAAAAACTGTTTTTT.